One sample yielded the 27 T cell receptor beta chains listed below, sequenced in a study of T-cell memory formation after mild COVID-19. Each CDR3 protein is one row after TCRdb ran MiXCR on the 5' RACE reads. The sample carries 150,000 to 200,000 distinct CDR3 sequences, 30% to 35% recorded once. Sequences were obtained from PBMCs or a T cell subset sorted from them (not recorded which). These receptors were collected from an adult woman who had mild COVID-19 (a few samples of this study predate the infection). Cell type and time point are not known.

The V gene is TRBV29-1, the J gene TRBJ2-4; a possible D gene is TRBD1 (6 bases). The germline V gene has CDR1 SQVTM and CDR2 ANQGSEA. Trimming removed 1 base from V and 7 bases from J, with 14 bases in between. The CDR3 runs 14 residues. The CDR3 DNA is TGCAGCGTTGAAGGGGGGTGGGGGCTGAACATTCAGTACTTC. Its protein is CSVEGGWGLNIQYF.

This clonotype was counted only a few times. CDR3 amino acids: CASRPQGPINQPQHF. DNA for the CDR3: TGTGCCAGCAGACCACAGGGGCCAATTAATCAGCCCCAGCATTTT. V usage is TRBV7-2 and J usage is TRBJ1-5, with 7 nucleotides matching TRBD1. The CDR3 sequence is 15 residues long. CDR1 is SGHTA and CDR2 is FQGNSA in the germline V gene. V lost 6 bases, J lost 4 bases, and 9 bases stayed unmatched.

The CDR3 region has the DNA TGTGCCACCAGTGCCCGGGACCGGGATACGCAGTATTTT. Translating gives CATSARDRDTQYF. The gene calls are TRBV24-1 and TRBJ2-3; D is tentatively TRBD1 or TRBD2 (5 bases each). V lost 5 bases, J lost 6 bases, and 11 bases lay in between. The germline CDR1 and CDR2 sequences are KGHDR and SFDVKD. The CDR3 is 13 amino acids.

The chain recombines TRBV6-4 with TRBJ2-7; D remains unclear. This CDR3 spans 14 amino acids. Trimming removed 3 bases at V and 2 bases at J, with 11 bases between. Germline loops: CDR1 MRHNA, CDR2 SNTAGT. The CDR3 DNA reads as TGTGCCAGCAGTGAGCGCCAGCCTGCCTACGAGCAGTACTTC. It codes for CASSERQPAYEQYF.

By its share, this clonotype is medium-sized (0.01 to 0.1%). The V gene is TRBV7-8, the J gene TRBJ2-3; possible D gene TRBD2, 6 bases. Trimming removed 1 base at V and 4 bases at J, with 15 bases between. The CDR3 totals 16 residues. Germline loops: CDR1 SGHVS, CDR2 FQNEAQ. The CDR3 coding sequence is TGTGCCAGCAGCTTAGTGGGGGGAGAGCTGTCAGATACGCAGTATTTT. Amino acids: CASSLVGGELSDTQYF.

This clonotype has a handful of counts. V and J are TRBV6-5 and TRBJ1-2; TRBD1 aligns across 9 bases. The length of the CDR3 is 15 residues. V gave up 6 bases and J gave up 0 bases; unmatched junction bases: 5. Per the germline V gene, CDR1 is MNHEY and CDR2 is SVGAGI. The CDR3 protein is CASRVGTGSNYGYTF. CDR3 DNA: TGTGCCAGCAGGGTTGGGACAGGGTCTAACTATGGCTACACCTTC.

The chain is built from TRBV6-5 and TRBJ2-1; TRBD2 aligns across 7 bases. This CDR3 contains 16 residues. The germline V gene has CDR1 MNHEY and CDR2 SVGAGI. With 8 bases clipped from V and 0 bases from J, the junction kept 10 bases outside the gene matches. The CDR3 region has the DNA TGTGCCAGCCTTAGACTGGCGGGAGTCTCCTACAATGAGCAGTTCTTC. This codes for CASLRLAGVSYNEQFF.

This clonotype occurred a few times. The CDR3 sequence is CASSPTWTGEQFF. The CDR3 DNA follows: TGTGCCAGCAGCCCTACCTGGACAGGCGAGCAGTTCTTC. The V and J genes are TRBV6-5 and TRBJ2-1; TRBD1 matches 7 bases. The germline V gene encodes CDR1 MNHEY and CDR2 SVGAGI. The junction had 9 bases not matched to a gene; V was cut back by 6 bases and J by 10 bases. The CDR3 totals 13 residues.

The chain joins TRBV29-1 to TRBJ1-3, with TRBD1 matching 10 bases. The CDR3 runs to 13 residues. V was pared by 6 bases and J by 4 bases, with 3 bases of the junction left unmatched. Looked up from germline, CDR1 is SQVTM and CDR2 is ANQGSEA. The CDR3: CSVGTGAGNTIYF. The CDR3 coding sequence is TGCAGCGTGGGGACAGGGGCCGGAAACACCATATATTTT.

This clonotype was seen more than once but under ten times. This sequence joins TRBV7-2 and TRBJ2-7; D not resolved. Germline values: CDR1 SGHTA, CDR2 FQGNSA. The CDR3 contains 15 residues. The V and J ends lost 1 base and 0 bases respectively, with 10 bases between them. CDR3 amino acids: CASSLVVGSSYEQYF. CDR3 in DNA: TGTGCCAGCAGCTTAGTTGTCGGTTCCTCCTACGAGCAGTACTTC.

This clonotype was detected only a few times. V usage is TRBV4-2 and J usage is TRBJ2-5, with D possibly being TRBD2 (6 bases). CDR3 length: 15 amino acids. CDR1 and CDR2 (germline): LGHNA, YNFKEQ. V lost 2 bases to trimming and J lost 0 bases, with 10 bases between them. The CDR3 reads CASSQSSSDQETQYF. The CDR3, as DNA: TGTGCCAGCAGCCAATCCTCTAGCGACCAAGAGACCCAGTACTTC.

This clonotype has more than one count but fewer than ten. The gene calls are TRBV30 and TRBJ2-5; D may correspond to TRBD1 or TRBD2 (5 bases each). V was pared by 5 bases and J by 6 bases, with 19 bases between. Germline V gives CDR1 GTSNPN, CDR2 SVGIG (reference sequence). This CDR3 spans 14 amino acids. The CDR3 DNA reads TGTGCCTGGGCCGGGACCACCTCATCAAAGACCCAGTACTTC. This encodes CAWAGTTSSKTQYF.

The DNA of the CDR3 is TGTGCCACCAGCGGTACTCGTAGCACAGATACGCAGTATTTT. Translated, it gives CATSGTRSTDTQYF. The chain employs TRBV24-1 and TRBJ2-3, with D hard to call. CDR3 length equals 14 residues. V lost 7 bases and J 0 bases, leaving 10 bases between the germline ends. Germline V gene sequence: CDR1 KGHDR, CDR2 SFDVKD.

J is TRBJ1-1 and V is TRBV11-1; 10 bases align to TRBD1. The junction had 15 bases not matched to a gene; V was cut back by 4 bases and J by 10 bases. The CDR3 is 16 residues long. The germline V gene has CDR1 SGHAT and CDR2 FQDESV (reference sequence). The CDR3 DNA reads TGTGCCAGCAGCTCCCCCGGGACAGGGGACCGTGGGGTAGCTTTCTTT. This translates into CASSSPGTGDRGVAFF. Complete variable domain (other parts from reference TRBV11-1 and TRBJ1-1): EAEVAQSPRYKITEKSQAVAFWCDPISGHATLYWYRQILGQGPELLVQFQDESVVDDSQLPKDRFSAERLKGVDSTLKIQPAELGDSAMYLCASSSPGTGDRGVAFFGQGTRLTVV.

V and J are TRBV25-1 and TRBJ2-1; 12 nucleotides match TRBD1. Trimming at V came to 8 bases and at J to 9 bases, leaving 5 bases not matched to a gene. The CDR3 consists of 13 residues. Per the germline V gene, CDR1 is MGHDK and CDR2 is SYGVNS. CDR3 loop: CASGGQGAFEQFF. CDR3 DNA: TGTGCCAGCGGGGGACAGGGGGCATTTGAGCAGTTCTTC.

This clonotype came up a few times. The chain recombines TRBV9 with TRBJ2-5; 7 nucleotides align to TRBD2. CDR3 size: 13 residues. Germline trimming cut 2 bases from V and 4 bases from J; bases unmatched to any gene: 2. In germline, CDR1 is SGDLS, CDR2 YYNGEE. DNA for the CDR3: TGTGCCAGCAGCGTTGGACTAGGAGAGACCCAGTACTTC. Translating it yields CASSVGLGETQYF.

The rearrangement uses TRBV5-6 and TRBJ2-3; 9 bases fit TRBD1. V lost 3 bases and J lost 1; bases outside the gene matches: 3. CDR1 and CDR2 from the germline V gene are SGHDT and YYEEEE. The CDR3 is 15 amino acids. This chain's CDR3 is CASSSRDRGTDTQYF. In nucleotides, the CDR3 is TGTGCCAGCAGCTCTCGGGACAGGGGCACAGATACGCAGTATTTT.

The CDR3 coding sequence is TGTGCCAGCAGTCGCCCGGTCAGGTTGTTGGGAGCCCGGCGGGACGAGCAGTACTTC. Amino acid sequence: CASSRPVRLLGARRDEQYF. J is TRBJ2-7 and V is TRBV6-2 or TRBV6-3, with D possibly TRBD2 on 5 matching bases. This CDR3 is 19 amino acids long. Looked up from germline, CDR1 is MNHEY and CDR2 is SVGEGT. V lost 5 bases and J 5 bases, leaving 31 bases between the germline ends.

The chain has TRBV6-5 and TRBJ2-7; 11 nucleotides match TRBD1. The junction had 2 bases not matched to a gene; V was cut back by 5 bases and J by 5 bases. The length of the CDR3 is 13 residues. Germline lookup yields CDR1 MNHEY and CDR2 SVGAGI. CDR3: CASSRTGGNEQYF. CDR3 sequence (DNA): TGTGCCAGCAGTCGGACAGGGGGCAACGAGCAGTACTTC.

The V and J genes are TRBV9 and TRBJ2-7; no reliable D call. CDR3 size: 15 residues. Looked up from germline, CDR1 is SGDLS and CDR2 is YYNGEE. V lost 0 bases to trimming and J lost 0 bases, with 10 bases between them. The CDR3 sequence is CASSVGGLPSYEQYF. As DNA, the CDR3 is TGTGCCAGCAGCGTAGGCGGCCTCCCCTCCTACGAGCAGTACTTC.

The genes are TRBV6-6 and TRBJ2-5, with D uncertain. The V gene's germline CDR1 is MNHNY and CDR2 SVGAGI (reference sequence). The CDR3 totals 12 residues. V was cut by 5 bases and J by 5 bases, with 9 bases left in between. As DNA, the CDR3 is TGTGCCAGCAGTCCTGGCGTGGAGACCCAGTACTTC. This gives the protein CASSPGVETQYF.

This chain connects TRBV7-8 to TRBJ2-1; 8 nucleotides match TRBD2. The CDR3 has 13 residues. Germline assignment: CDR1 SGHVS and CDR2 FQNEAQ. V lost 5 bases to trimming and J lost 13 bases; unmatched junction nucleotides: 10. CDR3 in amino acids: CASSVGLAGGQFF. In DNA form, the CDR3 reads TGTGCCAGCAGCGTCGGACTAGCTGGGGGCCAGTTCTTC.

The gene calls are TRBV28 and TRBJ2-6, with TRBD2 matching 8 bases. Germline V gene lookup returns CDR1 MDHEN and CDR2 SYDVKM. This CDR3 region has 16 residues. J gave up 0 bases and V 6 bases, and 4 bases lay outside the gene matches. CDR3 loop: CASRSRGGSGANVLTF. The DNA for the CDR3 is TGTGCCAGCAGGTCCCGGGGGGGCTCTGGGGCCAACGTCCTGACTTTC.

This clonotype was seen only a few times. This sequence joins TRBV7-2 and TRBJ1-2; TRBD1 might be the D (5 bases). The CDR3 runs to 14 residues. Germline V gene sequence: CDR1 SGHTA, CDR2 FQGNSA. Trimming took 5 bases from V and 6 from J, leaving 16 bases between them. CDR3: CASSRDSKSNGYTF. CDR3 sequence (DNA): TGTGCCAGCAGCCGGGACTCCAAGTCCAATGGCTACACCTTC.

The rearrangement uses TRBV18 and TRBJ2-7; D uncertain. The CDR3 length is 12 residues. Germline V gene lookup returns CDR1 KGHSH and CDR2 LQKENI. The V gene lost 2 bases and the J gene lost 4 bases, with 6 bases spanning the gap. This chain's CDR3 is CASSPLGYEQYF. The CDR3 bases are TGTGCCAGCTCACCATTGGGTTACGAGCAGTACTTC.

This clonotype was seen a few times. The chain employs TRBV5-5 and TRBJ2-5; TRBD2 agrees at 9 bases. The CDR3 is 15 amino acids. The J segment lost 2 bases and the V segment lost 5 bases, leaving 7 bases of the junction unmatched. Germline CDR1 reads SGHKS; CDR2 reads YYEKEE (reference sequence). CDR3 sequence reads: CASSPLAGGQETQYF. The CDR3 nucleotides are TGTGCCAGCAGTCCGCTGGCGGGAGGGCAAGAGACCCAGTACTTC.

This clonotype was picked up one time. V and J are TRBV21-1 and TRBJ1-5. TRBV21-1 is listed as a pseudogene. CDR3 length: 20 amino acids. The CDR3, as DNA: TGTGCCAGCAGCAAACTCGAACGGTCTCACAGGGAGGGAGGCAATCAGCCCCAGCATTTT. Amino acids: CASSKLERSHREGGNQPQHF.